This T cell receptor (beta chain) was obtained from a study of cytomegalovirus exposure and HLA in healthy donors. This clone was counted a single time. A multiplex PCR was run with 60 Vbeta primers and 13 Jbeta primers. Libraries were prepared by immunoSEQ multiplex PCR; TCRdb keeps only in-frame clonotypes and omits some of them. This table has around 50,000 clones, approximately 83% appearing once. The CDR3 sequence is 13 residues long. The V end lost 2 bases, the J end lost 1 base, and 5 bases lay between the germline ends. The germline gives CDR1 SNHLY, CDR2 FYNNEI. Donors had nominal health at sampling but likely had unrecorded immune exposures.

The specimen was PBMCs. This sequence was found in a man aged 30-40 years in good health and CMV-seronegative. The genes are TRBV2 and TRBJ1-2, with D maybe TRBD1 (5 bases). The DNA of the CDR3 is TGTGCCAGCAGTGAACAGGGTAACTATGGCTACACCTTC. Amino acids: CASSEQGNYGYTF.